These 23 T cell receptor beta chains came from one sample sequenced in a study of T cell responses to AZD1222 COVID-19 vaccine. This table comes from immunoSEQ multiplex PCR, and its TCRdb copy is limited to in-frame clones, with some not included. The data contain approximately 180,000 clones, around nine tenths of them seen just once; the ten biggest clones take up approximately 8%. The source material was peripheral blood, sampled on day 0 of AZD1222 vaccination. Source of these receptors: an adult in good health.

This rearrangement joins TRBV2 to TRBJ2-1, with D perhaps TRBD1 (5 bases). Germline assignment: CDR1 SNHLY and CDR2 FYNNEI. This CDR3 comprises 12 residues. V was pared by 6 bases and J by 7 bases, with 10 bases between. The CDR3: CASSRATNEQFF. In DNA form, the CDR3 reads TGTGCCAGCAGCAGGGCAACGAATGAGCAGTTCTTC.

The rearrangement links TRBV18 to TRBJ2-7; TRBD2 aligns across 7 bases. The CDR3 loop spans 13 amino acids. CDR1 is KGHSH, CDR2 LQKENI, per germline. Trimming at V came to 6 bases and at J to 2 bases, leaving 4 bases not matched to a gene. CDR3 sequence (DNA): TGTGCCAGCTCCCCAACTAGCGCCTACGAGCAGTACTTC. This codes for CASSPTSAYEQYF.

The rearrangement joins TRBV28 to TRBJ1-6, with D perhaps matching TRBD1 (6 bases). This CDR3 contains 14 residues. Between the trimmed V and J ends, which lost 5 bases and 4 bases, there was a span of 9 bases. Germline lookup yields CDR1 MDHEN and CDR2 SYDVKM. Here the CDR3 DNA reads TGTGCCAGCAGTACCGGACAGTATAATTCACCCCTCCACTTT. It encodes CASSTGQYNSPLHF.

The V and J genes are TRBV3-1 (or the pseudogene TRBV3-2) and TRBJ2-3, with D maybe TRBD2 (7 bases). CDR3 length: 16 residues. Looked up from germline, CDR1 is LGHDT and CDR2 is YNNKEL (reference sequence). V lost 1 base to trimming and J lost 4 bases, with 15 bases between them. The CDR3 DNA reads TGTGCCAGCAGCCAAGGGACGGGGGGCAGGGCAGATACGCAGTATTTT. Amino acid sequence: CASSQGTGGRADTQYF.

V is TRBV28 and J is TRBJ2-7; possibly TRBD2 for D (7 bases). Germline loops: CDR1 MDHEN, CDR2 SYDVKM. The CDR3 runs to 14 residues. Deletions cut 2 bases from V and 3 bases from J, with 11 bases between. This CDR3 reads CASSLRGEGYEQYF. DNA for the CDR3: TGTGCCAGCAGTTTAAGGGGGGAGGGCTACGAGCAGTACTTC.

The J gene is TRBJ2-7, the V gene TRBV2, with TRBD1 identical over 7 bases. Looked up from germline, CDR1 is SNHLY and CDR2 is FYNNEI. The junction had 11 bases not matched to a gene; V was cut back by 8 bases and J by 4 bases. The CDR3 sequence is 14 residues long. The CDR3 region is CASSQGRGNYEQYF. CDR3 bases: TGTGCCAGCTCCCAGGGCAGGGGGAATTACGAGCAGTACTTC.

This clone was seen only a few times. CDR3 amino acids: CSATRVELNTEAFF. The CDR3 nucleotides read TGCAGCGCCACCCGGGTCGAATTGAACACTGAAGCTTTCTTT. This sequence joins TRBV29-1 and TRBJ1-1; no clear D gene. Trimming took 7 bases from V and 0 from J, leaving 15 bases between them. Germline assignment: CDR1 SQVTM and CDR2 ANQGSEA. This CDR3 comprises 14 residues. Combining the CDR3 with reference TRBV29-1 and TRBJ1-1 gives the whole variable domain SAVISQKPSRDICQRGTSLTIQCQVDSQVTMMFWYRQQPGQSLTLIATANQGSEATYESGFVIDKFPISRPNLTFSTLTVSNMSPEDSSIYLCSATRVELNTEAFFGQGTRLTVV.

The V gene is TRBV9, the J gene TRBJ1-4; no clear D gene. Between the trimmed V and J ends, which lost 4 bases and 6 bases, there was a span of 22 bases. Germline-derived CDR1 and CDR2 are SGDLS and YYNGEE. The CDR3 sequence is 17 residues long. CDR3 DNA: TGTGCCAGCAGCTTCTACCCTGGGTCTGGGGTAGATGAAAAACTGTTTTTT. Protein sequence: CASSFYPGSGVDEKLFF.

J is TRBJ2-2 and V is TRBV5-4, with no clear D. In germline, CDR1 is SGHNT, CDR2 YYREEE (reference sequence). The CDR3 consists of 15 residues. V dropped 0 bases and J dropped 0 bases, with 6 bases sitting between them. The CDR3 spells CASSLESTNTGELFF. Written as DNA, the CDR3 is TGTGCCAGCAGCTTGGAAAGTACGAACACCGGGGAGCTGTTTTTT.

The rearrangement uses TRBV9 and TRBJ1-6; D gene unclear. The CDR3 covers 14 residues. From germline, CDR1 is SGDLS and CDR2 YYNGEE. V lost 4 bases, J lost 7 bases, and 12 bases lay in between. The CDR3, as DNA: TGTGCCAGCAGCCCCTTGTTGGGGAATTCACCCCTCCACTTT. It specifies CASSPLLGNSPLHF.

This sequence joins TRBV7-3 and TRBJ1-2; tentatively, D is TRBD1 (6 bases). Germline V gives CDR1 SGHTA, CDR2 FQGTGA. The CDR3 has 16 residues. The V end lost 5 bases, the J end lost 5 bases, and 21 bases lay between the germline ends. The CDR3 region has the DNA TGTGCCAGCAGCGCCGTCCTCGGGGACAAAGGATATGGCTACACCTTC. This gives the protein CASSAVLGDKGYGYTF.

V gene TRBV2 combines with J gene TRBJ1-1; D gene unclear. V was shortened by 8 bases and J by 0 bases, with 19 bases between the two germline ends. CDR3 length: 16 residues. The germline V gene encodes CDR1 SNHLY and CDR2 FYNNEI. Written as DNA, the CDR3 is TGTGCCAGCCAAATTGAGGACGGAGGAATGAACACTGAAGCTTTCTTT. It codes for CASQIEDGGMNTEAFF.

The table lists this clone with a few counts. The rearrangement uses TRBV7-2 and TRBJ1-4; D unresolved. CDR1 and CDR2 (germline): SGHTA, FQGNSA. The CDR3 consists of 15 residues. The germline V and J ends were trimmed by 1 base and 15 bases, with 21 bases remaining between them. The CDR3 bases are TGTGCCAGCAGCTTAGTCTCCAAATGGGATGAAAAGATGTTTTTT. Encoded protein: CASSLVSKWDEKMFF.

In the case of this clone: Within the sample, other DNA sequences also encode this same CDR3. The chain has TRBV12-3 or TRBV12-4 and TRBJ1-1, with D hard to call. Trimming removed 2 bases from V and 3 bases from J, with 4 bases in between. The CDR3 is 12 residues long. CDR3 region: CASSLLYTEAFF. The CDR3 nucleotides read TGTGCCAGCAGTTTACTCTACACTGAAGCTTTCTTT.

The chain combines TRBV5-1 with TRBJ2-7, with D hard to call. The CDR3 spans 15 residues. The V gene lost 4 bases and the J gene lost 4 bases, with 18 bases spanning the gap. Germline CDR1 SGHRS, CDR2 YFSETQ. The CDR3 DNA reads TGCGCCAGCAGCCCTGAGGCCCGGGTAGAGTACGAGCAGTACTTC. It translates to CASSPEARVEYEQYF. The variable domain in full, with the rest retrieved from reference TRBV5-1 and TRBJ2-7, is KAGVTQTPRYLIKTRGQQVTLSCSPISGHRSVSWYQQTPGQGLQFLFEYFSETQRNKGNFPGRFSGRQFSNSRSEMNVSTLELGDSALYLCASSPEARVEYEQYFGPGTRLTVT.

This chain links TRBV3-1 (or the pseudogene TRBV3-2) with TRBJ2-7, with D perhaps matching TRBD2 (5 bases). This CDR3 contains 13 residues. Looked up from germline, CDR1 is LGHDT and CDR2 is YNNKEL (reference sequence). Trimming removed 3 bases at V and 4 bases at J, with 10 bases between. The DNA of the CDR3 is TGTGCCAGCAGCCAGACTATCGGGTACGAGCAGTACTTC. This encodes CASSQTIGYEQYF.

The CDR3: CASSYRSGNQPQHF. The CDR3 coding sequence is TGTGCCAGCTCCTACAGGTCGGGCAATCAGCCCCAGCATTTT. This rearrangement joins TRBV18 to TRBJ1-5, with D tentatively TRBD1 (5 bases). Germline CDR1 is KGHSH and CDR2 is LQKENI. V gave up 6 bases and J gave up 2 bases, with 11 bases separating them. The CDR3 is made up of 14 amino acids.

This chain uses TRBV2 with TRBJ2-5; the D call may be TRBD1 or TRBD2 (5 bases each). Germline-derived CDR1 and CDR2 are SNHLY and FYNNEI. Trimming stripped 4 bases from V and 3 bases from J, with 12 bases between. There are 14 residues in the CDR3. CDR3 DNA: TGTGCCAGCAGTGTGGCAGGGCGGGAAGAGACCCAGTACTTC. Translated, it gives CASSVAGREETQYF.

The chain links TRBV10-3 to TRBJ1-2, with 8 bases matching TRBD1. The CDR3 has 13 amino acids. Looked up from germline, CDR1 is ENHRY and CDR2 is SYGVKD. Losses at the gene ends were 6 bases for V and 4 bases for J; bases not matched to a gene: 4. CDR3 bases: TGTGCCATCAGCCCAGGGACAGGCTATGGCTACACCTTC. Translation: CAISPGTGYGYTF.

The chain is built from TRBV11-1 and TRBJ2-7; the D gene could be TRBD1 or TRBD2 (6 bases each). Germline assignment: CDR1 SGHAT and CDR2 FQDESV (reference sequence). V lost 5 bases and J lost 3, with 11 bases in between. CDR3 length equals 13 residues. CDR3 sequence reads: CASSRGTLYEQYF. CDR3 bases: TGTGCCAGCAGCCGGGGGACACTCTACGAGCAGTACTTC.

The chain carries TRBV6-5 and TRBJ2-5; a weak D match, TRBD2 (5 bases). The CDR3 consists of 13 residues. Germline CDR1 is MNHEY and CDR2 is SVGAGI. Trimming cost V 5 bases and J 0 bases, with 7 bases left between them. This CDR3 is CASSIGNQETQYF. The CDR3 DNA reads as TGTGCCAGCAGTATCGGGAACCAAGAGACCCAGTACTTC.

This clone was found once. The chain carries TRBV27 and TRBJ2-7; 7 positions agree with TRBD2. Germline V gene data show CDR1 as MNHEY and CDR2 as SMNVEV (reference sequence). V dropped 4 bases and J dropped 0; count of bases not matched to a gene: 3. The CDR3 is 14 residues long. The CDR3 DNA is TGTGCCAGCAGTTACAGGACTAGCTCCTACGAGCAGTACTTC. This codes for CASSYRTSSYEQYF.

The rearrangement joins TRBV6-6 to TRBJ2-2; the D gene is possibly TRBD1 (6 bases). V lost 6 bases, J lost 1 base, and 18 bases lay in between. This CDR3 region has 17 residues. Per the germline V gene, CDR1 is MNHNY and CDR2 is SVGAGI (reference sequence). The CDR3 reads CASSRGQKGVNTGELFF. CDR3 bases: TGTGCCAGCAGCCGAGGACAGAAAGGGGTGAACACCGGGGAGCTGTTTTTT.